Below, 16 T cell receptor beta chains from the same sample are listed, as sequenced in a study of T cells after somatic rescue of genetic block (dated by TCRdb to between 2020 and 2021). The receptor library was made with the immunoSEQ multiplex PCR assay. Drawn from immuneACCESS, this table holds only the in-frame rearrangements with V and J called that TCRdb kept. Clones are partly lost; checked studies trace under half to an unresolved V gene and leave the rest unexplained. Present in this sample are about 67,000 clones, under 95% of which were seen just once. 3% of the sample is taken by the ten largest. Source material: peripheral blood mononuclear cells (PBMCs). These receptors all stem from a man aged 35 to 55.

The chain is built from TRBV7-2 and TRBJ2-5; possibly TRBD2 for D (6 bases). The CDR3 runs to 19 residues. Trimming shortened V by 1 base and J by 1 base, and 22 bases separated the two germline ends. CDR1 is SGHTA, CDR2 FQGNSA, per germline. In nucleotides, the CDR3 is TGTGCCAGCAGCTTAGTAAGGTGGGCGGAGGGGCCATTCCAAGAGACCCAGTACTTC. Translated, it gives CASSLVRWAEGPFQETQYF.

The chain carries TRBV7-9 and TRBJ2-7; no firm D call. The germline V gene has CDR1 SEHNR and CDR2 FQNEAQ (reference sequence). V lost 2 bases and J 5 bases, leaving 10 bases between the germline ends. This CDR3 region has 13 residues. CDR3 region: CASSLFGIHEQYF. The DNA of the CDR3 is TGTGCCAGCAGCTTATTTGGGATCCACGAGCAGTACTTC.

This sequence joins TRBV7-9 and TRBJ1-5; TRBD1 aligns across 11 bases. V trimming: 5 bases; J trimming: 11 bases; junction bases outside the gene matches: 11. Germline assignment: CDR1 SEHNR and CDR2 FQNEAQ (reference sequence). The CDR3 length is 15 residues. The CDR3: CASSAGTGGSPAQHF. Written as DNA, the CDR3 is TGTGCCAGCAGCGCCGGGACAGGGGGATCCCCAGCCCAGCATTTT.

V is TRBV5-4 and J is TRBJ2-7; possible D gene TRBD2, 5 bases. Germline CDR1 reads SGHNT; CDR2 reads YYREEE (reference sequence). V was pared by 1 base and J by 0 bases, with 8 bases between. This CDR3 comprises 14 residues. CDR3 DNA: TGTGCCAGCAGCTTGTCTGGGAGCTCCTACGAGCAGTACTTC. Protein: CASSLSGSSYEQYF.

The chain combines TRBV7-9 with TRBJ2-1; a weak D match, TRBD2 (5 bases). Germline V gene lookup returns CDR1 SEHNR and CDR2 FQNEAQ (reference sequence). This CDR3 spans 15 amino acids. V lost 6 bases, J lost 2 bases, and 14 bases lay in between. Written as DNA, the CDR3 is TGTGCCAGCAGGCCGAGTAGCGAGCCCTACAATGAGCAGTTCTTC. It translates to CASRPSSEPYNEQFF. Variable domain in full (rest from reference TRBV7-9 and TRBJ2-1): DTGVSQNPRHKITKRGQNVTFRCDPISEHNRLYWYRQTLGQGPEFLTYFQNEAQLEKSRLLSDRFSAERPKGSFSTLEIQRTEQGDSAMYLCASRPSSEPYNEQFFGPGTRLTVL.

This rearrangement joins TRBV7-8 to TRBJ1-1; D gene unclear. CDR1 and CDR2 (germline): SGHVS, FQNEAQ. With 5 bases removed from V and 1 base from J, the gap between germline ends came to 8 bases. The CDR3 is 13 amino acids. The CDR3 DNA is TGTGCCAGCAGCCTGAACGCGAACACTGAAGCTTTCTTT. Translated: CASSLNANTEAFF. Full variable domain (remainder filled in from reference TRBV7-8 and TRBJ1-1): GAGVSQSPRYKVAKRGQDVALRCDPISGHVSLFWYQQALGQGPEFLTYFQNEAQLDKSGLPSDRFFAERPEGSVSTLKIQRTQQEDSAVYLCASSLNANTEAFFGQGTRLTVV.

The CDR3 region is CASSKSRVGEQFF. CDR3 DNA sequence: TGTGCCAGTAGTAAATCAAGGGTTGGTGAGCAGTTCTTC. This rearrangement joins TRBV19 to TRBJ2-1; D remains ambiguous. Germline loops: CDR1 LNHDA, CDR2 SQIVND (reference sequence). This CDR3 has 13 residues. V was clipped by 4 bases and J by 9 bases, with 13 bases between them.

In nucleotides, the CDR3 is TGCGCCAGCAGCCAACGGGAGAACTATGGCTACACCTTC. Translating it yields CASSQRENYGYTF. The J gene is TRBJ1-2, the V gene TRBV4-1; D unresolved. The germline gives CDR1 MGHRA, CDR2 YSYEKL. The CDR3 has 13 amino acids. With 2 bases removed from V and 2 bases from J, the gap between germline ends came to 6 bases.

The rearrangement uses TRBV27 and TRBJ2-2; 8 bases are shared with TRBD1. CDR3 length: 15 residues. V was pared by 3 bases and J by 3 bases, with 3 bases of the junction left unmatched. Germline CDR1 reads MNHEY; CDR2 reads SMNVEV (reference sequence). The CDR3: CASSFQGAYTGELFF. The CDR3 DNA follows: TGTGCCAGCAGTTTTCAGGGGGCGTACACCGGGGAGCTGTTTTTT.

The chain recombines TRBV7-9 with TRBJ2-1; 7 bases align to TRBD2. V lost 6 bases and J lost 5; bases outside the gene matches: 1. Germline CDR1 and CDR2: SEHNR and FQNEAQ (reference sequence). The CDR3 runs to 12 residues. CDR3 bases: TGTGCCAGCAGAACTAGCGACAATGAGCAGTTCTTC. Its translation is CASRTSDNEQFF.

Turning to this clone: Distinct nucleotide sequences in the sample also encode this CDR3. The chain combines TRBV6-5 with TRBJ2-7, with 11 bases lining up with TRBD2. The V gene end was trimmed by 0 bases and the J gene end by 1 base; junction bases not matched to a gene: 2. Germline V lookup: CDR1 MNHEY, CDR2 SVGAGI. This CDR3 has 16 residues. The DNA of the CDR3 is TGTGCCAGCAGTTACTCGGGGACTAGCGGTTCCTACGAGCAGTACTTC. It is translated as CASSYSGTSGSYEQYF.

This rearrangement joins TRBV10-1 to TRBJ2-7, with D possibly TRBD1 on 5 matching bases. CDR1 and CDR2 (germline): WNHNN, SYGVQD (reference sequence). The CDR3 is 14 amino acids. Deletions cut 2 bases from V and 2 bases from J, with 10 bases between. The CDR3 reads CASSERQGPYEQYF. The CDR3 nucleotides are TGCGCCAGCAGTGAGAGGCAGGGCCCCTACGAGCAGTACTTC.

The chain carries TRBV4-2 and TRBJ2-3; 9 nucleotides align to TRBD2. Germline V gives CDR1 LGHNA, CDR2 YNFKEQ. The CDR3 runs to 14 residues. The trim removed 3 bases at V and 2 bases at J, leaving 0 bases unmatched. The CDR3 nucleotides read TGTGCCAGCAGCCAGGGACTAGCCACAGATACGCAGTATTTT. It is translated as CASSQGLATDTQYF.

The gene calls are TRBV7-2 and TRBJ2-1; D not resolved. Trimming left V 5 bases short and J 1 base short, with 15 bases between. This CDR3 has 16 residues. Germline V CDR1 and CDR2: SGHTA, FQGNSA. CDR3 in DNA: TGTGCCAGCAGCCCACTAAGGGTAATTTCCTACAATGAGCAGTTCTTC. It is translated as CASSPLRVISYNEQFF.

J is TRBJ1-4 and V is TRBV27; D is ambiguous. Germline values: CDR1 MNHEY, CDR2 SMNVEV (reference sequence). V was pared by 5 bases and J by 0 bases, with 10 bases between. This CDR3 is 15 amino acids long. The CDR3 nucleotides are TGTGCCAGCAGTCCCCAGATAGCAACTAATGAAAAACTGTTTTTT. As protein: CASSPQIATNEKLFF.

The chain uses TRBV19 and TRBJ1-4; D is ambiguous. The CDR3 is 13 amino acids. Per germline, CDR1 LNHDA and CDR2 SQIVND (reference sequence). Trimming removed 3 bases at V and 7 bases at J, with 9 bases between. In DNA, the CDR3 is TGTGCCAGTAGTATCCTACGGAGTGAAAAACTGTTTTTT. It codes for CASSILRSEKLFF. Using reference TRBV19 and TRBJ1-4 for the parts outside the CDR3, the full variable domain is DGGITQSPKYLFRKEGQNVTLSCEQNLNHDAMYWYRQDPGQGLRLIYYSQIVNDFQKGDIAEGYSVSREKKESFPLTVTSAQKNPTAFYLCASSILRSEKLFFGSGTQLSVL.